The sequence of this T cell receptor beta chain was determined in a study of cytomegalovirus exposure and HLA in healthy donors. Broader study findings: For cytomegalovirus status, the classifier reportedly gave diagnoses with high specificity and sensitivity. The authors confirmed in vitro that a few CMV-associated chains were specific for CMV antigens. According to a subsequent analysis, TCR clusters identified in the first cohort showed a tendency to co-occur across the roughly 120 validation repertoires.

The donors were members of the approximately 120-subject validation cohort (separate from the approximately 670-subject first cohort). In this sample, this clone turned up a few times. Its specificity is unknown. Here immunoSEQ multiplex PCR was the method, and the copy in TCRdb shows in-frame clones only, minus some. The sample lists 100,000 or so clones; 70% to 90% were seen once. The germline V gene has CDR1 SGHRS and CDR2 YFSETQ. This CDR3 spans 13 amino acids. V shed 5 bases and J shed 7 bases, with 16 bases lying between them. Sequencing was carried out using PBMCs. V gene TRBV5-1 combines with J gene TRBJ2-7, with D possibly TRBD2 on 6 matching bases. This sequence originates from a woman between 18 and 29 years old in good health and CMV-seropositive. CDR3 amino acids: CASSISGTREQYF. The CDR3 nucleotides read TGCGCCAGCAGTATCTCAGGGACTCGTGAGCAGTACTTC.